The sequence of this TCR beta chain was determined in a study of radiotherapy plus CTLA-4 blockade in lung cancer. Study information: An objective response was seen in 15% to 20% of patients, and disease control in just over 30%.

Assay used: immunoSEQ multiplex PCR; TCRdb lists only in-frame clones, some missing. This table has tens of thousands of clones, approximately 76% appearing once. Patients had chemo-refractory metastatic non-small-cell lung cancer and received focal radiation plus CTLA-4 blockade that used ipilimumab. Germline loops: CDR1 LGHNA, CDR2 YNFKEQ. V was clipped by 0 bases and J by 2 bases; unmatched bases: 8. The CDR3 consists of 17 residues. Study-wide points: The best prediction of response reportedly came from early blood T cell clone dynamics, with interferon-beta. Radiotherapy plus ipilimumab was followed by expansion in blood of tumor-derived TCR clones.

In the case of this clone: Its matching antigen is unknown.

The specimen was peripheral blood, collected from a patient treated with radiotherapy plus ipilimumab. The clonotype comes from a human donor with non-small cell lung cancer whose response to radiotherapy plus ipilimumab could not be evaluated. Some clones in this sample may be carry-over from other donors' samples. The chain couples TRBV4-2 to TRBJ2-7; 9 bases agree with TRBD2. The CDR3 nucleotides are TGTGCCAGCAGCCAAGATGCGGGGGGGAGCTTTGCCTACGAGCAGTACTTC. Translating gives CASSQDAGGSFAYEQYF.